These 30 T cell receptor beta chains share one sample of origin, sequenced in a study of shared T cell receptors in the human thymus. Profiling relied on immunoSEQ multiplex PCR, and the TCRdb table lists in-frame clones only, not all of them. The data hold 550,000 to 800,000 clones, with 75% to 90% observed a single time. This same sample was also part of a study on human thymus T cells.

Sequenced: thymocytes. These receptor sequences come from a girl under three years old with a congenital heart defect.

The V gene is TRBV19, the J gene TRBJ1-2, with TRBD1 as a possible D gene (5 bases). V dropped 8 bases and J dropped 4 bases, with 17 bases sitting between them. The CDR3 consists of 14 residues. Germline V gene sequence: CDR1 LNHDA, CDR2 SQIVND (reference sequence). This CDR3 reads CASEAGRGPYGYTF. The DNA of the CDR3 is TGTGCCAGTGAAGCAGGGAGGGGCCCCTATGGCTACACCTTC.

This sequence joins TRBV27 and TRBJ1-2, with 9 bases matching TRBD1. CDR1 MNHEY and CDR2 SMNVEV come from the germline V gene (reference sequence). The CDR3 consists of 16 residues. Trimming took 3 bases from V and 3 from J; bases not matched to a gene: 8. The CDR3 sequence: CASSLKTDRGYYGYTF. Written as DNA, the CDR3 is TGTGCCAGCAGTTTGAAGACGGACAGGGGATACTATGGCTACACCTTC.

The chain employs TRBV5-4 and TRBJ2-1; D ambiguous. The CDR3 spans 12 residues. V lost 2 bases and J 7 bases, leaving 7 bases between the germline ends. From germline, CDR1 is SGHNT and CDR2 YYREEE (reference sequence). The CDR3 here is CASSFESNEQFF. For the CDR3, the DNA is TGTGCCAGCAGCTTTGAGTCGAATGAGCAGTTCTTC. Supplemented by reference TRBV5-4 and TRBJ2-1, the full variable domain reads ETGVTQSPTHLIKTRGQQVTLRCSSQSGHNTVSWYQQALGQGPQFIFQYYREEENGRGNFPPRFSGLQFPNYSSELNVNALELDDSALYLCASSFESNEQFFGPGTRLTVL.

A few counts support this clone. CDR3: CASSLGRGLRHGSNQPQHF. For the CDR3, the DNA is TGTGCCAGCAGCTTAGGACGGGGACTAAGGCATGGGAGCAATCAGCCCCAGCATTTT. J is TRBJ1-5 and V is TRBV7-9, with D tentatively TRBD1 (5 bases). The CDR3 has 19 residues. Per germline, CDR1 SEHNR and CDR2 FQNEAQ (reference sequence). V lost 1 base and J lost 1, with 20 bases in between. Full variable domain (rest looked up from reference TRBV7-9 and TRBJ1-5): DTGVSQNPRHKITKRGQNVTFRCDPISEHNRLYWYRQTLGQGPEFLTYFQNEAQLEKSRLLSDRFSAERPKGSFSTLEIQRTEQGDSAMYLCASSLGRGLRHGSNQPQHFGDGTRLSIL.

V gene TRBV5-4 combines with J gene TRBJ2-1; TRBD1 matches at 8 bases. Germline V gene sequence: CDR1 SGHNT, CDR2 YYREEE (reference sequence). V dropped 4 bases and J dropped 13; count of bases not matched to a gene: 7. The CDR3 loop spans 12 amino acids. CDR3 amino acids: CASSTGQGGQFF. CDR3 in DNA: TGTGCCAGCAGCACAGGACAGGGAGGTCAGTTCTTC. Based on the CDR3 plus reference TRBV5-4 and TRBJ2-1, the full variable domain is ETGVTQSPTHLIKTRGQQVTLRCSSQSGHNTVSWYQQALGQGPQFIFQYYREEENGRGNFPPRFSGLQFPNYSSELNVNALELDDSALYLCASSTGQGGQFFGPGTRLTVL.

This clone was observed once. The rearrangement joins TRBV27 to TRBJ2-7; D gene uncertain. The CDR3 is 14 residues long. CDR1 is MNHEY, CDR2 SMNVEV, per germline (reference sequence). Trimming took 8 bases from V and 0 from J, leaving 14 bases between them. CDR3 residues: CASPPSSDSYEQYF. The CDR3 DNA reads TGTGCCAGCCCCCCGTCGTCAGACTCCTACGAGCAGTACTTC.

V usage is TRBV28 and J usage is TRBJ1-1, with D possibly matching TRBD1 (6 bases). This CDR3 is built from 12 residues. Germline V lookup: CDR1 MDHEN, CDR2 SYDVKM. V was pared by 6 bases and J by 5 bases, with 10 bases between. The CDR3 DNA follows: TGTGCCAGCAGAGGAGACAGGACTGAAGCTTTCTTT. Its translation: CASRGDRTEAFF.

V usage is TRBV4-1 and J usage is TRBJ1-1, with D perhaps TRBD1 (5 bases). V lost 4 bases, J lost 4 bases, and 25 bases lay in between. The CDR3 totals 18 residues. Germline-derived CDR1 and CDR2 are MGHRA and YSYEKL. The CDR3 spells CASSLLTADGGMFTEAFF. In DNA, the CDR3 is TGCGCCAGCAGCCTCCTCACCGCAGACGGGGGGATGTTCACTGAAGCTTTCTTT.

Concerning this clone: Other nucleotide sequences in the sample specify the same CDR3. The chain links TRBV4-1 to TRBJ2-5; D uncertain. The CDR3 is 12 amino acids. Trimming shortened V by 0 bases and J by 5 bases, and 4 bases separated the two germline ends. Germline-derived CDR1 and CDR2 are MGHRA and YSYEKL. CDR3 residues: CASSQDSETQYF. In nucleotides, the CDR3 is TGCGCCAGCAGCCAAGATTCGGAGACCCAGTACTTC.

This chain joins TRBV11-2 and TRBJ1-2; the match to TRBD1 covers 10 bases. Germline trimming cut 3 bases from V and 7 bases from J; bases unmatched to any gene: 11. The CDR3 is made up of 16 amino acids. CDR1 is SGHAT, CDR2 FQNNGV, per germline. The CDR3: CASSLSSDRGYCGYTF. The CDR3 DNA sequence: TGTGCCAGCAGCTTGTCCTCGGACAGGGGGTACTGTGGCTACACCTTC. Looking up the rest from reference TRBV11-2 and TRBJ1-2 gives the full variable domain: EAGVAQSPRYKIIEKRQSVAFWCNPISGHATLYWYQQILGQGPKLLIQFQNNGVVDDSQLPKDRFSAERLKGVDSTLKIQPAKLEDSAVYLCASSLSSDRGYCGYTFGSGTRLTVV.

The CDR3 spells CASSYSWDTGNTIYF. The CDR3 region has the DNA TGTGCCAGCAGTTACTCGTGGGACACTGGAAACACCATATATTTT. The chain carries TRBV6-6 and TRBJ1-3, with a weak D call TRBD1 (6 bases). This CDR3 has 15 residues. Germline loops: CDR1 MNHNY, CDR2 SVGAGI (reference sequence). Between the trimmed V and J ends, which lost 0 bases and 2 bases, there was a span of 8 bases.

V and J are TRBV5-4 and TRBJ1-2, with D unresolved. Trimming removed 3 bases from V and 13 bases from J, with 22 bases in between. The CDR3 is made up of 14 amino acids. The germline CDR1 and CDR2 sequences are SGHNT and YYREEE (reference sequence). Written as DNA, the CDR3 is TGTGCCAGCAGCTCCGCTTTGGTGTATGAGGAAAGCACCTTC. Protein sequence: CASSSALVYEESTF. Using reference TRBV5-4 and TRBJ1-2 for the parts outside the CDR3, the full variable domain is ETGVTQSPTHLIKTRGQQVTLRCSSQSGHNTVSWYQQALGQGPQFIFQYYREEENGRGNFPPRFSGLQFPNYSSELNVNALELDDSALYLCASSSALVYEESTFGSGTRLTVV.

The genes are TRBV11-2 and TRBJ2-6, with D maybe TRBD1 (6 bases). The germline gives CDR1 SGHAT, CDR2 FQNNGV. The CDR3 has 17 amino acids. Trimming took 4 bases from V and 0 from J, leaving 13 bases between them. The CDR3 DNA reads as TGTGCCAGCAGCTCACGGACAGCCAGCTCTGGGGCCAACGTCCTGACTTTC. Translated: CASSSRTASSGANVLTF.

The chain uses TRBV28 and TRBJ2-6, with 10 bases lining up with TRBD1. The J segment lost 1 base and the V segment lost 4 bases, leaving 1 base of the junction unmatched. Germline CDR1 and CDR2: MDHEN and SYDVKM. The CDR3 contains 16 residues. In DNA, the CDR3 is TGTGCCAGCAGTTGGACAGGGGGGTCTGGGGCCAACGTCCTGACTTTC. As protein: CASSWTGGSGANVLTF.

The V and J genes are TRBV12-5 and TRBJ1-2; no clear D. The V and J ends lost 6 bases and 7 bases respectively, with 15 bases between them. Germline assignment: CDR1 LGHNT and CDR2 FRNRAP. This CDR3 has 13 amino acids. In DNA form, the CDR3 reads TGTGCTAGTGGCCCCCATGATCGGGTTGGCTACACCTTC. It is translated as CASGPHDRVGYTF.

The V gene is TRBV11-2, the J gene TRBJ1-1; D unresolved. V lost 6 bases and J lost 9, with 14 bases in between. Per germline, CDR1 SGHAT and CDR2 FQNNGV. This CDR3 contains 12 residues. The CDR3 loop reads CASSQRYRKAFF. The CDR3 DNA reads TGTGCCAGCAGTCAAAGGTACAGAAAAGCTTTCTTT.

This chain joins TRBV6-4 and TRBJ1-2; 11 nucleotides align to TRBD1. This CDR3 spans 16 amino acids. V lost 4 bases to trimming and J lost 4 bases; unmatched junction nucleotides: 8. CDR1 MRHNA and CDR2 SNTAGT come from the germline V gene. CDR3 nucleotides: TGTGCCAGCAGTGCCAGACCGGGACAGGGGGTCTATGGCTACACCTTC. This gives the protein CASSARPGQGVYGYTF.

This clone has a handful of counts. This chain uses TRBV5-1 with TRBJ1-1; D is unclear. Germline CDR1 reads SGHRS; CDR2 reads YFSETQ. The CDR3 runs to 16 residues. V was cut by 3 bases and J by 0 bases, with 15 bases left in between. CDR3 region: CASSSTIGRLNTEAFF. The CDR3 DNA sequence: TGCGCCAGCAGCTCCACCATCGGGAGATTGAACACTGAAGCTTTCTTT.

The V call is TRBV7-6, the J call TRBJ2-1; tentative D call: TRBD1 (5 bases). V was cut by 4 bases and J by 3 bases, with 16 bases left in between. The CDR3 covers 16 residues. CDR1 and CDR2 (germline): SGHVS, FNYEAQ. CDR3 coding DNA: TGTGCCAGCAGCTCCCTCCAGGGAATTTTCTACAATGAGCAGTTCTTC. This encodes CASSSLQGIFYNEQFF. The full variable domain, with the rest looked up from reference TRBV7-6 and TRBJ2-1, is GAGVSQSPRYKVTKRGQDVALRCDPISGHVSLYWYRQALGQGPEFLTYFNYEAQQDKSGLPNDRFSAERPEGSISTLTIQRTEQRDSAMYRCASSSLQGIFYNEQFFGPGTRLTVL.

The rearrangement joins TRBV9 to TRBJ1-4; 8 bases match TRBD1. This CDR3 has 16 residues. Germline assignment: CDR1 SGDLS and CDR2 YYNGEE. Germline trimming cut 0 bases from V and 12 bases from J; bases unmatched to any gene: 13. The CDR3 DNA follows: TGTGCCAGCAGCGTAGTCAGGGGGCGTCGAAATGGGGAACTGTTTTTT. It codes for CASSVVRGRRNGELFF.

The chain has TRBV19 and TRBJ1-5, with D possibly matching TRBD1 (5 bases). V shed 8 bases and J shed 2 bases, with 7 bases lying between them. This CDR3 has 12 amino acids. The germline CDR1 and CDR2 sequences are LNHDA and SQIVND (reference sequence). CDR3 protein: CASQQGNQPQHF. CDR3 DNA sequence: TGTGCCAGTCAACAGGGCAATCAGCCCCAGCATTTT.

The chain's CDR3 is CASSADSNEQFF. For the CDR3, the DNA is TGTGCCAGCAGCGCGGACAGTAATGAGCAGTTCTTC. The gene calls are TRBV9 and TRBJ2-1; a possible D gene is TRBD1 (6 bases). The CDR3 runs to 12 residues. Germline V gives CDR1 SGDLS, CDR2 YYNGEE. V lost 3 bases and J lost 7, with 8 bases in between.

The chain couples TRBV10-1 to TRBJ2-1; D gene unclear. Germline assignment: CDR1 WNHNN and CDR2 SYGVQD (reference sequence). The CDR3 is 15 amino acids. Trimming took 3 bases from V and 0 from J, leaving 9 bases between them. The CDR3 DNA sequence: TGCGCCAGCAGTGATAAGCCGAGCTCCTACAATGAGCAGTTCTTC. This codes for CASSDKPSSYNEQFF.

Remarks on this clone: An end of the junction differs from the germline gene, which may be a read error. V usage is TRBV4-3 and J usage is TRBJ1-2; TRBD1 agrees at 12 bases. The CDR3 is made up of 18 amino acids. Germline V gene lookup returns CDR1 LGHNA and CDR2 YSLEER. Here the CDR3 DNA reads TGCGCCAGCAGACAAGAGCTCGGGACAGGGGGCGAAAGAGGAGGCTACACCTTC. Translation gives CASRQELGTGGERGGYTF.

V gene TRBV5-1 combines with J gene TRBJ2-1; 8 bases match TRBD2. The CDR3 runs to 16 residues. Germline V CDR1 and CDR2: SGHRS, YFSETQ. Trimming took 1 base from V and 0 from J; bases not matched to a gene: 3. The CDR3 DNA reads as TGCGCCAGCAGCTTGACTAGCGGACACTCCTACAATGAGCAGTTCTTC. It codes for CASSLTSGHSYNEQFF.

The genes are TRBV4-3 and TRBJ2-3; D uncertain. The V end was cut by 4 bases, the J end by 14 bases, with 22 bases between. Per germline, CDR1 LGHNA and CDR2 YSLEER. This CDR3 spans 14 amino acids. The CDR3 DNA follows: TGCGCCAGCAGCCCGAAGGCAGGCGCTAAAGAGACGTATTTT. It encodes CASSPKAGAKETYF.

CDR3 nucleotide sequence: TGTGCCAGCAGCCCGGGACAGGTCATCGGCGGCTACACCTTC. It specifies CASSPGQVIGGYTF. The chain uses TRBV9 and TRBJ1-2, with 8 bases lining up with TRBD1. This CDR3 has 14 amino acids. V was clipped by 4 bases and J by 8 bases; unmatched bases: 10. CDR1 is SGDLS, CDR2 YYNGEE, per germline.

The V gene is TRBV15, the J gene TRBJ2-2; D ambiguous. V shed 2 bases and J shed 4 bases, with 11 bases lying between them. The germline gives CDR1 LNHNV, CDR2 YYDKDF (reference sequence). The CDR3 runs 15 residues. In DNA, the CDR3 is TGTGCCACCAGCAGACGCGGAATAGGCACCGGGGAGCTGTTTTTT. Translated, it gives CATSRRGIGTGELFF.

This sequence joins TRBV15 and TRBJ2-7; TRBD1 aligns across 9 bases. This CDR3 spans 18 amino acids. CDR1 and CDR2 (germline): LNHNV, YYDKDF (reference sequence). J was trimmed by 5 bases and V by 0 bases; bases with no gene match: 14. The CDR3 DNA follows: TGTGCCACCAGCAGAGATTTCTTCAGAGGGACAGGGTCGGACGAGCAGTACTTC. This gives the protein CATSRDFFRGTGSDEQYF.

The gene calls are TRBV29-1 and TRBJ1-1; 7 bases match TRBD1. The ends lost 1 base at V and 8 bases at J; junction bases unmatched: 4. This CDR3 is built from 12 residues. Germline V gives CDR1 SQVTM, CDR2 ANQGSEA. The CDR3 region is CSVEVDRAEAFF. As DNA, the CDR3 is TGCAGCGTTGAAGTTGACAGGGCGGAAGCTTTCTTT.